This T cell receptor beta chain appears in the sequencing data of a study of T cell repertoires in cytomegalovirus infection. Study overall: Signatures in public TCR beta sequences pointed to both CMV infection and matching HLA type.

Trimming removed 5 bases from V and 1 base from J; junction bases left unmatched: 8. Germline CDR1 SGHTA, CDR2 FQGNSA. This CDR3 is built from 18 residues. TCRdb itself ran the reads through MiXCR, one entry per CDR3 protein. The sample carries roughly 69,000 distinct CDR3 sequences, roughly a fifth recorded once. As for this clonotype: What it binds is unknown.

This material consisted of CD8+ T cells from cultured PBMCs, taken from culture after CMV antigen stimulation. This chain links TRBV7-2 with TRBJ2-3, with 14 bases lining up with TRBD2. The receptor was derived from a human donor in good health (CMV status not recorded). Some clones in this sample may be carry-over from other donors' samples. The chain's CDR3 is CASSAQGTSGGRTDTQYF. CDR3 nucleotides: TGTGCCAGCAGCGCACAAGGGACTAGCGGGGGCCGCACAGATACGCAGTATTTT. The complete variable domain, with remaining parts taken from reference TRBV7-2 and TRBJ2-3, reads GAGVSQSPSNKVTEKGKDVELRCDPISGHTALYWYRQSLGQGLEFLIYFQGNSAPDKSGLPSDRFSAERTGGSVSTLTIQRTQQEDSAVYLCASSAQGTSGGRTDTQYFGPGTRLTVL.